The 32 T cell receptor beta chains below all came from one sample that was sequenced in a study of graft-versus-host responses after intestinal transplantation. TCRdb's copy holds only in-frame clones and misses some; the assay was immunoSEQ multiplex PCR. This table holds fewer than 85,000 clones, 84% found once. Antigen specificity for these receptors is unknown. Sequencing used unstimulated CD4+ T cells sorted from spleen or lymph node cells, obtained before transplant. Receptors were obtained from a human donor who was the organ donor for an intestinal transplant.

The V and J genes are TRBV6-5 and TRBJ2-7, with D uncertain. Trimming removed 4 bases from V and 7 bases from J, with 8 bases in between. This CDR3 spans 11 amino acids. Germline loops: CDR1 MNHEY, CDR2 SVGAGI. The CDR3 coding sequence is TGTGCCAGCAGTTCAGGCTCTGAGCAGTACGTC. Encoded protein: CASSSGSEQYV.

This sequence joins TRBV4-1 and TRBJ1-6, with D perhaps TRBD1 (6 bases). Germline CDR1 MGHRA, CDR2 YSYEKL. The length of the CDR3 is 17 residues. With 4 bases removed from V and 7 bases from J, the gap between germline ends came to 20 bases. CDR3 coding DNA: TGCGCCAGCAGCCCCCATCCCCAGGACAGAAAGAATTCACCCCTCCACTTT. It yields the protein CASSPHPQDRKNSPLHF.

The rearrangement joins TRBV5-4 to TRBJ2-6; perhaps TRBD1 as D (6 bases). CDR3 length equals 19 residues. Trimming stripped 2 bases from V and 0 bases from J, with 18 bases between. Germline assignment: CDR1 SGHNT and CDR2 YYREEE (reference sequence). The CDR3 nucleotides are TGTGCCAGCAGCTTACCCCGGAGTAGGGGGATCTCTGGGGCCAACGTCCTGACTTTC. Its translation: CASSLPRSRGISGANVLTF.

This clone came up once. The chain has TRBV6-6 and TRBJ1-6, with a weak D call TRBD1 (5 bases). The CDR3 sequence is 14 residues long. Trimming removed 6 bases at V and 8 bases at J, with 14 bases between. Germline-derived CDR1 and CDR2 are MNHNY and SVGAGI (reference sequence). CDR3 sequence reads: CASSARQFYSPLHF. The CDR3 DNA reads as TGTGCCAGCAGCGCCAGACAGTTCTATTCACCCCTCCACTTT.

The chain recombines TRBV15 with TRBJ1-4, with D possibly matching TRBD1 (6 bases). This CDR3 region has 15 residues. V shed 0 bases and J shed 9 bases, with 14 bases lying between them. Germline CDR1 reads LNHNV; CDR2 reads YYDKDF (reference sequence). CDR3 nucleotides: TGTGCCACCAGCAGAGATCGGGGGGCTGGGAAAAAACTGTTTTTT. This codes for CATSRDRGAGKKLFF.

The chain employs TRBV28 and TRBJ1-2, with 7 nucleotides matching TRBD1. The CDR3 length is 14 residues. CDR1 is MDHEN, CDR2 SYDVKM, per germline. Trimming took 4 bases from V and 4 from J; bases not matched to a gene: 6. CDR3 sequence (DNA): TGTGCCAGCAGTTCGCAGGGGGGAAGCTATGGCTACACCTTC. Its protein product is CASSSQGGSYGYTF.

This clone has just one count. The V gene is TRBV18, the J gene TRBJ1-1; D may be TRBD1 (5 bases). The CDR3 consists of 18 residues. Trimming removed 4 bases from V and 6 bases from J, with 27 bases in between. The germline V gene has CDR1 KGHSH and CDR2 LQKENI. CDR3 sequence reads: CASSLKPTAPNRAPEAFF. As DNA, the CDR3 is TGTGCCAGCTCACTCAAGCCGACAGCCCCTAACAGAGCACCTGAAGCTTTCTTT.

The V and J genes are TRBV5-1 and TRBJ1-1; no clear D gene. Trimming left V 0 bases short and J 1 base short, with 4 bases between. The germline CDR1 and CDR2 sequences are SGHRS and YFSETQ. This CDR3 is 13 amino acids long. The CDR3 coding sequence is TGCGCCAGCAGCTTGGCTAGGAACACTGAAGCTTTCTTT. Translated: CASSLARNTEAFF. The full variable domain, rest sourced from reference TRBV5-1 and TRBJ1-1, is KAGVTQTPRYLIKTRGQQVTLSCSPISGHRSVSWYQQTPGQGLQFLFEYFSETQRNKGNFPGRFSGRQFSNSRSEMNVSTLELGDSALYLCASSLARNTEAFFGQGTRLTVV.

The V call is TRBV2, the J call TRBJ2-7, with a tentative D call TRBD1 (6 bases). The CDR3 length is 14 residues. From germline, CDR1 is SNHLY and CDR2 FYNNEI. Trimming removed 3 bases at V and 2 bases at J, with 11 bases between. CDR3 sequence reads: CASSDSNRAYEQYV. The CDR3 bases are TGTGCCAGCAGTGATTCGAACAGGGCCTACGAGCAGTACGTC.

This chain uses TRBV2 with TRBJ2-5, with D possibly being TRBD1 (6 bases). V was clipped by 4 bases and J by 2 bases, with 11 bases between them. The CDR3 contains 14 residues. The germline V gene encodes CDR1 SNHLY and CDR2 FYNNEI. CDR3 sequence (DNA): TGTGCCAGCAGTGGTTTCGGACAGCAAGAGACCCAGTACTTC. Its translation is CASSGFGQQETQYF.

The CDR3: CASRPSDLVSGETQYF. The CDR3 DNA reads as TGCGCCAGCAGGCCCAGTGACTTAGTATCGGGAGAGACCCAGTACTTC. This chain connects TRBV10-2 to TRBJ2-5; D uncertain. Germline loops: CDR1 WSHSY, CDR2 SAAADI. The V gene lost 6 bases and the J gene lost 4 bases, with 21 bases spanning the gap. The CDR3 runs 16 residues.

The gene calls are TRBV6-5 and TRBJ1-2; D uncertain. There are 11 residues in the CDR3. From germline, CDR1 is MNHEY and CDR2 SVGAGI. The V and J ends lost 7 bases and 5 bases respectively, with 8 bases between them. The DNA for the CDR3 is TGTGCCAGCACGGGAGGTTATGGCTACACCTTC. Its translation: CASTGGYGYTF.

The chain carries TRBV5-6 and TRBJ2-3; 11 nucleotides align to TRBD2. In germline, CDR1 is SGHDT, CDR2 YYEEEE. J lost 8 bases, V lost 4 bases, and 15 bases had no gene match. This CDR3 contains 17 residues. CDR3 region: CASSPILLAGGYGTQYF. The CDR3, as DNA: TGTGCCAGCAGCCCCATTCTTTTAGCGGGGGGGTATGGTACGCAGTATTTT. The variable domain in full, with the rest retrieved from reference TRBV5-6 and TRBJ2-3, is DAGVTQSPTHLIKTRGQQVTLRCSPKSGHDTVSWYQQALGQGPQFIFQYYEEEERQRGNFPDRFSGHQFPNYSSELNVNALLLGDSALYLCASSPILLAGGYGTQYFGPGTRLTVL.

The rearrangement uses TRBV2 and TRBJ2-1; 12 bases fit TRBD1. Trimming removed 6 bases from V and 7 bases from J; junction bases left unmatched: 7. This CDR3 has 15 residues. CDR1 is SNHLY, CDR2 FYNNEI, per germline. CDR3 sequence (DNA): TGTGCCAGCAGCGTCGGGACAGGGGGCCGAAATGAGCAGTTCTTC. Translating gives CASSVGTGGRNEQFF.

This clone was picked up one time. The chain carries TRBV9 and TRBJ1-5, with TRBD1 matching over 8 bases. This CDR3 spans 16 amino acids. The V segment lost 5 bases and the J segment 5 bases; nucleotides outside the gene matches: 12. The germline gives CDR1 SGDLS, CDR2 YYNGEE. CDR3 residues: CASSVGTGGFDQPQHF. The CDR3 DNA sequence: TGTGCCAGCAGTGTGGGAACAGGGGGATTCGATCAGCCCCAGCATTTT.

The chain joins TRBV10-3 to TRBJ1-1, with a weak D call TRBD1 (6 bases). The CDR3 extends over 13 amino acids. V was clipped by 10 bases and J by 4 bases, with 16 bases between them. Germline assignment: CDR1 ENHRY and CDR2 SYGVKD. The CDR3 here is CANQQGFGTEAFF. The CDR3 nucleotides read TGTGCCAACCAACAGGGCTTCGGCACTGAAGCTTTCTTT.

V is TRBV6-6 and J is TRBJ2-3; 11 nucleotides align to TRBD2. The CDR3 has 16 residues. Germline CDR1 reads MNHNY; CDR2 reads SVGAGI (reference sequence). V lost 0 bases to trimming and J lost 5 bases; unmatched junction nucleotides: 4. CDR3 protein: CASSYSSGGARDTQYF. The CDR3 bases are TGTGCCAGCAGTTACTCTAGCGGGGGGGCACGAGATACGCAGTATTTT.

In its sample, this clone was seen once. The chain uses TRBV27 and TRBJ2-7; D may be TRBD1 (6 bases). V lost 5 bases and J 5 bases, leaving 19 bases between the germline ends. From germline, CDR1 is MNHEY and CDR2 SMNVEV (reference sequence). The CDR3 runs to 15 residues. In DNA form, the CDR3 reads TGTGCCAGCAGTCCACAGGCTCCAGGGGAAGACGAGCAGTACGTC. Protein: CASSPQAPGEDEQYV.

The gene calls are TRBV10-3 and TRBJ2-3, with 9 bases aligning to TRBD1. CDR3 size: 16 residues. J gave up 0 bases and V 3 bases, and 4 bases lay outside the gene matches. Germline CDR1 is ENHRY and CDR2 is SYGVKD. For the CDR3, the DNA is TGTGCCATCAGTGACGAGGACAGGGGAAGCACAGATACGCAGTATTTT. This gives the protein CAISDEDRGSTDTQYF.

V is TRBV6-5 and J is TRBJ2-3; 8 bases line up with TRBD2. V gave up 4 bases and J gave up 10 bases; unmatched junction bases: 7. The germline V gene encodes CDR1 MNHEY and CDR2 SVGAGI. The CDR3 length is 13 residues. In DNA form, the CDR3 reads TGTGCCAGCAGTTCGGTGGAGCGGGGGTCGCAGTATTTT. Amino acid sequence: CASSSVERGSQYF.

The rearrangement joins TRBV4-3 to TRBJ2-5, with 13 bases matching TRBD2. The trim removed 0 bases at V and 5 bases at J, leaving 3 bases unmatched. CDR3 length: 16 amino acids. The germline gives CDR1 LGHNA, CDR2 YSLEER. The CDR3 loop is CASSQDTSGGDETQYF. CDR3 in DNA: TGCGCCAGCAGCCAAGACACTAGCGGGGGGGACGAGACCCAGTACTTC.

This chain connects TRBV27 to TRBJ1-2; TRBD1 might be the D (6 bases). The CDR3 totals 14 residues. V lost 4 bases to trimming and J lost 4 bases, with 13 bases between them. The V gene's germline CDR1 is MNHEY and CDR2 SMNVEV (reference sequence). CDR3 residues: CASSSRGPIYGYTF. CDR3 DNA: TGTGCCAGCAGTTCCAGGGGCCCCATCTATGGCTACACCTTC.

The gene calls are TRBV6-5 and TRBJ2-2; a possible D gene is TRBD1 (6 bases). Germline V gene lookup returns CDR1 MNHEY and CDR2 SVGAGI. Trimming took off 6 bases at V and 1 base at J, with 12 bases between the two ends. This CDR3 comprises 15 residues. CDR3 nucleotides: TGTGCCAGCAGGGCTTCGACAGGGAACACCGGGGAGCTGTTTTTT. As protein: CASRASTGNTGELFF.

The genes are TRBV18 and TRBJ2-5, with 8 bases that match TRBD2. J gave up 7 bases and V 2 bases, and 9 bases lay outside the gene matches. The CDR3 runs 15 residues. The germline CDR1 and CDR2 sequences are KGHSH and LQKENI. DNA for the CDR3: TGTGCCAGCTCACCAGAGGGACTAGACCCTAGGACCCAGTACTTC. It codes for CASSPEGLDPRTQYF.

The chain uses TRBV5-6 and TRBJ2-4; 7 bases are a match to TRBD2. With V trimmed by 2 bases and J by 4 bases, 3 bases remained unmatched. CDR1 and CDR2 (germline): SGHDT, YYEEEE. CDR3 length equals 14 residues. The CDR3 DNA follows: TGTGCCAGCAGCTTCCAAGCGGGGAAAAACATTCAGTACTTC. Its translation: CASSFQAGKNIQYF.

The V and J genes are TRBV7-2 and TRBJ2-5, with 12 bases aligning to TRBD2. Germline CDR1 reads SGHTA; CDR2 reads FQGNSA. The V segment lost 4 bases and the J segment 5 bases; nucleotides outside the gene matches: 8. This CDR3 comprises 16 residues. In DNA, the CDR3 is TGTGCCAGCAGCTCCGGGACTAGCGGGCCCCCGGAGACCCAGTACTTC. Its protein is CASSSGTSGPPETQYF.

This clone came up a few times. The chain carries TRBV28 and TRBJ1-4; D uncertain. V was clipped by 6 bases and J by 4 bases, with 12 bases between them. CDR1 MDHEN and CDR2 SYDVKM come from the germline V gene. The CDR3 is 14 residues long. CDR3 DNA: TGTGCCAGCAGCTTAGAACGGGTTAATGAAAAACTGTTTTTT. Translation: CASSLERVNEKLFF.

This chain connects TRBV11-3 to TRBJ2-3, with 7 bases lining up with TRBD1. V shed 5 bases, J shed 2 bases, and the junction held 13 bases outside the gene matches. The germline CDR1 and CDR2 sequences are SGHNT and YENEEA. The CDR3 spans 17 residues. CDR3 loop: CASSLSLSGTATDTQYF. CDR3 bases: TGTGCCAGCAGCCTAAGCCTATCCGGGACAGCCACAGATACGCAGTATTTT.

The rearrangement uses TRBV19 and TRBJ1-5; the D gene is possibly TRBD1 (5 bases). V dropped 1 base and J dropped 7 bases, with 14 bases sitting between them. Germline V gene lookup returns CDR1 LNHDA and CDR2 SQIVND (reference sequence). This CDR3 contains 15 residues. CDR3 bases: TGTGCCAGTAGTATAGTCCTCGGGGGTGGACAGCCCCAGCATTTT. Translated: CASSIVLGGGQPQHF.

The gene calls are TRBV7-2 and TRBJ2-7, with 10 bases that match TRBD2. The CDR3 covers 15 residues. Germline trimming cut 2 bases from V and 5 bases from J; bases unmatched to any gene: 6. In germline, CDR1 is SGHTA, CDR2 FQGNSA. As DNA, the CDR3 is TGTGCCAGCAGCTTATCTCTAGCGGGGGTCCACGAGCAGTACGTC. It translates to CASSLSLAGVHEQYV.

The V gene is TRBV4-1, the J gene TRBJ1-2; TRBD1 agrees at 8 bases. The CDR3 covers 15 residues. The V gene's germline CDR1 is MGHRA and CDR2 YSYEKL. The ends lost 3 bases at V and 5 bases at J; junction bases unmatched: 8. This CDR3 reads CASSQSGQGNYGYTF. In nucleotides, the CDR3 is TGCGCCAGCAGCCAGTCAGGACAGGGAAATTATGGCTACACCTTC.

The chain couples TRBV4-1 to TRBJ1-2; D uncertain. The CDR3 has 15 residues. Trimming cost V 0 bases and J 1 base, with 9 bases left between them. Looked up from germline, CDR1 is MGHRA and CDR2 is YSYEKL. For the CDR3, the DNA is TGCGCCAGCAGCCAAGAAGCAGGATTTAACTATGGCTACACCTTC. Protein product: CASSQEAGFNYGYTF.